This entry lists 12 T cell receptor beta chains sequenced from one sample in a study of blood T cell repertoires in COVID-19. Generated by immunoSEQ multiplex PCR, the TCRdb table keeps only in-frame clones and is missing some. The sample has more than 85,000 clones, 85% seen once. The material sequenced was peripheral blood. These receptors all stem from an elderly man with acute or convalescent COVID-19.

This clone was seen a single time. V gene TRBV18 combines with J gene TRBJ2-7; 7 nucleotides align to TRBD1. CDR3 length: 13 amino acids. With V trimmed by 4 bases and J by 3 bases, 3 bases remained unmatched. Germline CDR1 reads KGHSH; CDR2 reads LQKENI. In DNA, the CDR3 is TGTGCCAGCTCACTGGGACAGCGCTACGAGCAGTACTTC. Amino acid sequence: CASSLGQRYEQYF.

This clone was detected once. This chain uses TRBV18 with TRBJ2-2, with 9 bases matching TRBD2. Germline V gives CDR1 KGHSH, CDR2 LQKENI. The CDR3 is made up of 15 amino acids. Trimming at V came to 6 bases and at J to 7 bases, leaving 9 bases not matched to a gene. The CDR3 DNA reads TGTGCCAGCTCCCCCTTAGCGGGAGTTGACGGGGAGCTGTTTTTT. Translating gives CASSPLAGVDGELFF. Full variable domain (rest looked up from reference TRBV18 and TRBJ2-2): NAGVMQNPRHLVRRRGQEARLRCSPMKGHSHVYWYRQLPEEGLKFMVYLQKENIIDESGMPKERFSAEFPKEGPSILRIQQVVRGDSAAYFCASSPLAGVDGELFFGEGSRLTVL.

This chain connects TRBV29-1 to TRBJ2-1; 10 bases are a match to TRBD2. Germline V CDR1 and CDR2: SQVTM, ANQGSEA. This CDR3 has 14 residues. The trim removed 0 bases at V and 9 bases at J, leaving 5 bases unmatched. This CDR3 reads CSVEDSGRAREQFF. CDR3 nucleotides: TGCAGCGTTGAAGACAGCGGGAGGGCTCGTGAGCAGTTCTTC.

This rearrangement joins TRBV6-5 to TRBJ1-1; TRBD1 might be the D (5 bases). The V end lost 7 bases, the J end lost 0 bases, and 15 bases lay between the germline ends. The germline CDR1 and CDR2 sequences are MNHEY and SVGAGI. This CDR3 contains 15 residues. CDR3 residues: CASTSQRGVNTEAFF. DNA for the CDR3: TGTGCCAGCACCTCCCAAAGGGGCGTGAACACTGAAGCTTTCTTT.

This sequence joins TRBV14 and TRBJ2-5, with 9 bases matching TRBD1. The germline V gene encodes CDR1 SGHDN and CDR2 FVKESK. With 2 bases clipped from V and 4 bases from J, the junction kept 5 bases outside the gene matches. The CDR3 is made up of 15 amino acids. This CDR3 is CASSQITGGRETQYF. CDR3 DNA sequence: TGTGCCAGCAGCCAAATTACAGGGGGCCGAGAGACCCAGTACTTC.

The genes are TRBV6-5 and TRBJ2-7, with TRBD2 matching over 7 bases. The J segment lost 2 bases and the V segment lost 0 bases, leaving 1 base of the junction unmatched. CDR1 and CDR2 (germline): MNHEY, SVGAGI. The CDR3 runs 14 residues. The CDR3 region is CASSYSGGPYEQYF. The CDR3, as DNA: TGTGCCAGCAGTTACTCGGGAGGGCCCTACGAGCAGTACTTC.

The chain uses TRBV11-3 and TRBJ1-6, with D unclear. CDR1 SGHNT and CDR2 YENEEA come from the germline V gene. This CDR3 contains 13 residues. With 2 bases removed from V and 7 bases from J, the gap between germline ends came to 6 bases. Here the CDR3 DNA reads TGTGCCAGCAGCTTAATCGAGAATTCACCCCTCCACTTT. Its translation is CASSLIENSPLHF.

This clone was seen a handful of times. This chain links TRBV5-1 with TRBJ2-2; 12 bases agree with TRBD2. CDR1 is SGHRS, CDR2 YFSETQ, per germline. The CDR3 loop spans 16 amino acids. V shed 3 bases and J 5 bases; nucleotides not matched to a gene: 5. Here the CDR3 DNA reads TGCGCCAGCAGCTATCGGACTAGCGGGAATACCGGGGAGCTGTTTTTT. Translation gives CASSYRTSGNTGELFF.

V and J are TRBV18 and TRBJ2-1, with 9 bases fitting TRBD1. V lost 3 bases, J lost 7 bases, and 7 bases stayed unmatched. The germline V gene has CDR1 KGHSH and CDR2 LQKENI. The CDR3 extends over 15 amino acids. Here the CDR3 DNA reads TGTGCCAGCTCACCCCCCCCCGGGACAGGGAATGAGCAGTTCTTC. Amino acid sequence: CASSPPPGTGNEQFF. Variable domain in full (rest from reference TRBV18 and TRBJ2-1): NAGVMQNPRHLVRRRGQEARLRCSPMKGHSHVYWYRQLPEEGLKFMVYLQKENIIDESGMPKERFSAEFPKEGPSILRIQQVVRGDSAAYFCASSPPPGTGNEQFFGPGTRLTVL.

V and J are TRBV6-5 and TRBJ2-7, with D maybe TRBD2 (6 bases). The CDR3 runs 14 residues. CDR1 and CDR2 from the germline V gene are MNHEY and SVGAGI. V lost 7 bases, J lost 0 bases, and 13 bases lay in between. The CDR3, as DNA: TGTGCCAGCAACCCCCGGGGGAGCTCCTACGAGCAGTACTTC. It yields the protein CASNPRGSSYEQYF.

The chain links TRBV9 to TRBJ2-7; possible D gene TRBD1, 5 bases. CDR1 is SGDLS and CDR2 is YYNGEE in the germline V gene. This CDR3 has 16 residues. V was clipped by 0 bases and J by 0 bases, with 13 bases between them. The CDR3 protein is CASSVGDSWSSYEQYF. The CDR3 bases are TGTGCCAGCAGCGTAGGCGACAGCTGGAGCTCCTACGAGCAGTACTTC. Looking up the rest from reference TRBV9 and TRBJ2-7 gives the full variable domain: DSGVTQTPKHLITATGQRVTLRCSPRSGDLSVYWYQQSLDQGLQFLIQYYNGEERAKGNILERFSAQQFPDLHSELNLSSLELGDSALYFCASSVGDSWSSYEQYFGPGTRLTVT.

CDR3 residues: CASSQREGDEQFF. The CDR3 DNA reads TGTGCCAGCTCACAACGGGAGGGCGATGAGCAGTTCTTC. This chain joins TRBV18 and TRBJ2-1, with 8 bases fitting TRBD2. CDR1 is KGHSH and CDR2 is LQKENI in the germline V gene. Trimming at V came to 4 bases and at J to 8 bases, leaving 4 bases not matched to a gene. The CDR3 covers 13 residues.